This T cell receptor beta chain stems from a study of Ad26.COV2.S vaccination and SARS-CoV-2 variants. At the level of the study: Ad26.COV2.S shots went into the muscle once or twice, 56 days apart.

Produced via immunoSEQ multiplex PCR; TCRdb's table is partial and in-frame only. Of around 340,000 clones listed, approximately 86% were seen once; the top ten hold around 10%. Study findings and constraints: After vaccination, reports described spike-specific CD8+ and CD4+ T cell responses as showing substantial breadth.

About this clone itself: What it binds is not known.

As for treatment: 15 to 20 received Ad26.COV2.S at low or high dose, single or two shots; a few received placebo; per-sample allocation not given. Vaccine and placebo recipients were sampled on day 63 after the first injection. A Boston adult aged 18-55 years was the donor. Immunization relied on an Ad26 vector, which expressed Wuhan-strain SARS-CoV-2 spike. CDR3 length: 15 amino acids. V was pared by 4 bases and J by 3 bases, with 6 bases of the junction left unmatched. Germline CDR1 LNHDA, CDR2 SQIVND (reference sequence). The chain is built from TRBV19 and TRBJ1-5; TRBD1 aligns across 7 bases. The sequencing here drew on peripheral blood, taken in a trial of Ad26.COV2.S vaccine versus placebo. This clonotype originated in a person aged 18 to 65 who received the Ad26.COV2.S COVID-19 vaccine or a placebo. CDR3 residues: CASSRRDSYNQPQHF. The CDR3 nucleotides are TGTGCCAGTAGTAGGAGGGACAGCTACAATCAGCCCCAGCATTTT.